Sequencing of this T cell receptor beta chain was carried out in a study of blood T cell repertoires in COVID-19. The wider study: From the United States, Italy and Spain came samples of acute and convalescent COVID-19. T cells, B-cell-depleted T cells, or PBMCs provided the cDNA or gDNA that served as material.

As handled by the study authors: The authors estimated nucleated cell counts from reference gene primer amplification. Some clones are missing from TCRdb's copy, which holds only in-frame ones; the method was immunoSEQ multiplex PCR. That table furnishes V, J and clone size, whereas the DNA furnished D and trimming. The sample holds 200,000 to 250,000 clones, roughly nine tenths seen once. The CDR3 consists of 18 residues. Germline V gene sequence: CDR1 SGHRS, CDR2 YFSETQ. V was clipped by 1 base and J by 0 bases; unmatched bases: 5. The source material was peripheral blood. The sequence was collected from a woman aged 45-65 years with acute or convalescent COVID-19. The chain recombines TRBV5-1 with TRBJ2-3, with 13 bases that match TRBD2. CDR3 in DNA: TGCGCCAGCAGCTTGCTGGGACTAGCGGGAATTAGCACAGATACGCAGTATTTT. Residues: CASSLLGLAGISTDTQYF.